This T cell receptor beta chain was sequenced in a study of beta chain features in type 1 diabetes. CDR1 and CDR2 from the germline V gene are ENHRY and SYGVKD. This CDR3 has 16 residues. V shed 6 bases, J shed 5 bases, and the junction held 8 bases outside the gene matches. Using CD45RO/CCR7/CD25/CD127/CD95/CD27, CD4+ naive, central memory, regulatory and stem cell-like memory cells were sorted. This clone was picked up a small number of times. The isolated RNA, all of it, was reverse transcribed, so expressed TCRB transcripts were what got sequenced. Only in-frame clones appear in the TCRdb table, and some are missing; sequencing was by immunoSEQ multiplex PCR. The table records around 430,000 clones, approximately 28% of them present only once.

This rearrangement joins TRBV10-3 to TRBJ2-2, with TRBD2 identical over 11 bases. This sequence was found in a man between 18 and 29 years old in good health. Sample: naive CD4+ T cells from blood. The CDR3 bases are TGTGCCATCAGCGGAACTAGCGGGAGAGGAACCGGGGAGCTGTTTTTT. Translated: CAISGTSGRGTGELFF.